Each of the 5 T cell receptor beta chains below was sequenced from the same sample in a study of CD8+CD57+ T cells in acquired aplastic anemia. Individuals selected for sequencing had exhibited CD8+CD57+ cell expansion on flow cytometry. CDR3 and TCR beta VDJ profiling relied on a genomic DNA template. TCRdb recomputed calls from the reads with MiXCR, one row per CDR3 protein. The profile shows 200,000 to 250,000 distinct CDR3 sequences, more than 45% of them singletons. Specimen: sorted CD4+, CD8+, or CD8+CD57+ T cells (not recorded which) from PBMCs. Receptors originate from a human donor with aplastic anemia.

The rearrangement uses TRBV29-1 and TRBJ2-7, with 9 bases aligning to TRBD1. Germline-derived CDR1 and CDR2 are SQVTM and ANQGSEA. V was pared by 4 bases and J by 6 bases, with 13 bases of the junction left unmatched. The CDR3 covers 15 residues. Here the CDR3 reads CSVVRQGEGLREQYF. CDR3 nucleotides: TGCAGCGTTGTCAGACAGGGGGAAGGTCTACGCGAGCAGTACTTC.

The sample holds many counts of this clonotype. This chain uses TRBV27 with TRBJ1-6; no definite D call. Germline CDR1 is MNHEY and CDR2 is SMNVEV (reference sequence). This CDR3 has 14 amino acids. Deletions cut 5 bases from V and 6 bases from J, with 11 bases between. CDR3 coding DNA: TGTGCCAGCAGTGGGAGAAGTTTTAATTCACCCCTCCACTTT. Amino acid sequence: CASSGRSFNSPLHF.

The chain couples TRBV30 to TRBJ2-2, with unresolved D. Germline V CDR1 and CDR2: GTSNPN, SVGIG (reference sequence). The V gene lost 3 bases and the J gene lost 6 bases, with 5 bases spanning the gap. This CDR3 region has 11 residues. The CDR3 loop is CAWSPPGELFF. In nucleotides, the CDR3 is TGTGCCTGGAGCCCCCCCGGGGAGCTGTTTTTT.

The CDR3 DNA follows: TGTGCCAGCAGTGAGGGCCCGGCCAGAGATACGCAGTATTTT. Translating it yields CASSEGPARDTQYF. The chain couples TRBV2 to TRBJ2-3, with no clear D. Per the germline V gene, CDR1 is SNHLY and CDR2 is FYNNEI. The CDR3 has 14 residues. Trimming left V 3 bases short and J 5 bases short, with 12 bases between.

V usage is TRBV15 and J usage is TRBJ1-6; weak D call: TRBD1 (5 bases). The CDR3 extends over 14 amino acids. V lost 6 bases to trimming and J lost 4 bases, with 10 bases between them. Germline CDR1 reads LNHNV; CDR2 reads YYDKDF (reference sequence). The CDR3: CATRRDPYNSPLHF. The CDR3 DNA sequence: TGTGCCACCAGGAGGGACCCTTATAATTCACCCCTCCACTTT. The full variable domain, with the rest looked up from reference TRBV15 and TRBJ1-6, is DAMVIQNPRYQVTQFGKPVTLSCSQTLNHNVMYWYQQKSSQAPKLLFHYYDKDFNNEADTPDNFQSRRPNTSFCFLDIRSPGLGDTAMYLCATRRDPYNSPLHFGNGTRLTVT.